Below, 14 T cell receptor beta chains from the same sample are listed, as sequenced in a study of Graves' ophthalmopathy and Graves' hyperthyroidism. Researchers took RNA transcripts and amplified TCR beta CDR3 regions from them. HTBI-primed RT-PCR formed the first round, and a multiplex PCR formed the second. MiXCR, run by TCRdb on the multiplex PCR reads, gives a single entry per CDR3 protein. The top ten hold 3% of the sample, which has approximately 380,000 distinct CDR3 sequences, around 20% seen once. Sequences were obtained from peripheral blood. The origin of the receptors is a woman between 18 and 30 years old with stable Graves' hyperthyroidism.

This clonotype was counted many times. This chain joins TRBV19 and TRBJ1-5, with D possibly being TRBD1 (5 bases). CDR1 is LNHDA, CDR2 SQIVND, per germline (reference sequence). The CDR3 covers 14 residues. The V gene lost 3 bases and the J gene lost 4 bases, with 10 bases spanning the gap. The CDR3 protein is CASSISQGNQPQHF. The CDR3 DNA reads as TGTGCCAGTAGTATTAGCCAGGGAAATCAGCCCCAGCATTTT.

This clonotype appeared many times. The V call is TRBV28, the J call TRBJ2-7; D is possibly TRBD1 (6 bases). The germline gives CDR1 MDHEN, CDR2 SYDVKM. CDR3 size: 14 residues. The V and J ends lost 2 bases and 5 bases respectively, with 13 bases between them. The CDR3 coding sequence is TGTGCCAGCAGTTTAGTCGGCAGGGGCCACGAGCAGTACTTC. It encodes CASSLVGRGHEQYF.

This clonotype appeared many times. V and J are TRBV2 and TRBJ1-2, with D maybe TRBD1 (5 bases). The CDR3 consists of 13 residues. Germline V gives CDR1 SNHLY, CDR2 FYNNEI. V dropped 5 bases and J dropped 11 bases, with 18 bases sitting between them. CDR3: CASSLQGSFGYTF. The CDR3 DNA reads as TGTGCCAGCAGTCTTCAGGGATCGTTCGGTTACACCTTC.

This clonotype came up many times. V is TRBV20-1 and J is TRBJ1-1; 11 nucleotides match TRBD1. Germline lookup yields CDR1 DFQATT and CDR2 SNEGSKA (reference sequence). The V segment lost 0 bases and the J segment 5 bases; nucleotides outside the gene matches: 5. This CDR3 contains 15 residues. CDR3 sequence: CSAREDRGLGTEAFF. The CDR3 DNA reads TGCAGTGCTAGAGAGGACAGGGGGCTAGGGACTGAAGCTTTCTTT.

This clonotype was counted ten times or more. The CDR3, as DNA: TGTGCCATCTCAACAGGGGGTCAAGAGACCCAGTACTTC. This sequence encodes CAISTGGQETQYF. The chain recombines TRBV10-3 with TRBJ2-5; 8 bases are shared with TRBD1. CDR3 size: 13 residues. J was trimmed by 2 bases and V by 8 bases; bases with no gene match: 4. Per the germline V gene, CDR1 is ENHRY and CDR2 is SYGVKD.

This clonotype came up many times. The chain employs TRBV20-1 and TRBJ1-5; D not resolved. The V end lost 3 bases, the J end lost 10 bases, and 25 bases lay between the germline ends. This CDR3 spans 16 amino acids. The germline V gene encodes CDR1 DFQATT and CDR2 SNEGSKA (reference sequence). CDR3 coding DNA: TGCAGTGCTAGCCCCGTCAGGAACACCCCTGTCAGCCCCCAGCATTTT. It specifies CSASPVRNTPVSPQHF.

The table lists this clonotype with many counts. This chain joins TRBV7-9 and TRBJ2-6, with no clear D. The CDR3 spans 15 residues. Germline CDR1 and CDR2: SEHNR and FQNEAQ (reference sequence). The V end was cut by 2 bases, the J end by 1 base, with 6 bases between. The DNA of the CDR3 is TGTGCCAGCAGCTTATCGGGTTCTGGGGCCAACGTCCTGACTTTC. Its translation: CASSLSGSGANVLTF.

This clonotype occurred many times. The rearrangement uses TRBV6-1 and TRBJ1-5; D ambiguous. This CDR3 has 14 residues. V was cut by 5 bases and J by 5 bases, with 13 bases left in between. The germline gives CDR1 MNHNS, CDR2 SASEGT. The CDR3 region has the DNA TGTGCCAGCAGTCCTGGGTGGTGGGATCAGCCCCAGCATTTT. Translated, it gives CASSPGWWDQPQHF.

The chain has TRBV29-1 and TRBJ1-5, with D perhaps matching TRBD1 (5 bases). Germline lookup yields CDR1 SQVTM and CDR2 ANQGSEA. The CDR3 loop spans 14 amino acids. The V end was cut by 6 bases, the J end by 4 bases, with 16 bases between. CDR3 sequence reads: CSVSGTDPNQPQHF. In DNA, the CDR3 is TGCAGCGTATCCGGGACGGACCCGAATCAGCCCCAGCATTTT.

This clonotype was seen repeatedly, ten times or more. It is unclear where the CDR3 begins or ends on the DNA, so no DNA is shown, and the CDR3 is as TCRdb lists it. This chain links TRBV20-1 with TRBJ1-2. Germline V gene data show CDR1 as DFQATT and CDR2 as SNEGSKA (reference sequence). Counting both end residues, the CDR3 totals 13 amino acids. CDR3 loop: CSARVATGALHSF.

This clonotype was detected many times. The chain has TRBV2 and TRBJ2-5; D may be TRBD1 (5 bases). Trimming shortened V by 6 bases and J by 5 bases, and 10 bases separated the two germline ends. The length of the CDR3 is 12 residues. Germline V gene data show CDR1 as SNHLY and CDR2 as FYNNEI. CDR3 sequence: CASRRGMETQYF. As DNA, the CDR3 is TGTGCCAGCAGAAGGGGTATGGAGACCCAGTACTTC. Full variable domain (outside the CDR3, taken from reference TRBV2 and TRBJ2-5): EPEVTQTPSHQVTQMGQEVILRCVPISNHLYFYWYRQILGQKVEFLVSFYNNEISEKSEIFDDQFSVERPDGSNFTLKIRSTKLEDSAMYFCASRRGMETQYFGPGTRLLVL.

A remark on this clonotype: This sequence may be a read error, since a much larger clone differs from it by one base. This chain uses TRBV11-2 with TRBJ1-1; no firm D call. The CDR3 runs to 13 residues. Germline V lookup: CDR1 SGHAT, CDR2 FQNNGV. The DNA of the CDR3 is TGTGCCAGCAGCTTAGAATCGAACACTGAATCTTTCTTT. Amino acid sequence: CASSLESNTESFF.

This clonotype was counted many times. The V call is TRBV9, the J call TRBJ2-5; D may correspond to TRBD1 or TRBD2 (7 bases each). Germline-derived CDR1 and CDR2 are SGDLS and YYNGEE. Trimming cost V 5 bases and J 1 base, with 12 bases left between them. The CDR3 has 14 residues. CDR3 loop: CASSQGGSQETQYF. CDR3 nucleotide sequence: TGTGCCAGCAGTCAGGGGGGGAGCCAAGAGACCCAGTACTTC.

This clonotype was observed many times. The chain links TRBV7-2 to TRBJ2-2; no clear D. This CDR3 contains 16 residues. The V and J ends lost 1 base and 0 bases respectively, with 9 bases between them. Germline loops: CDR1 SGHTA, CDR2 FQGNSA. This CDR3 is CASSLENPTNTGELFF. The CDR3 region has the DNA TGTGCCAGCAGCTTAGAGAACCCTACGAACACCGGGGAGCTGTTTTTT.